The clone carrying this T cell receptor beta chain was observed at least ten times. Time point meaning: after trial treatment. Treatment meaning: LDRT plus nivolumab, ipilimumab, low-dose cyclophosphamide and aspirin (RACIN trial). Primers targeting TRAV and TRBV primed first-strand cDNA, covering alpha and beta chains. TCR amplification involved 20 PCR cycles with a constant-region primer and V-primer adapter. TCRdb reprocessed the reads with MiXCR, giving one entry per CDR3 protein. The sample includes roughly 90,000 distinct CDR3 sequences, 20% to 25% seen only once; the top ten take around 13%. This sample is part of a study of low-dose radiotherapy and immunotherapy resistance in tumors. The CDR3 runs 12 residues. The germline V gene has CDR1 SQVTM and CDR2 ANQGSEA. The trim removed 6 bases at V and 7 bases at J, leaving 5 bases unmatched.

The V gene is TRBV29-1, the J gene TRBJ2-1; 8 nucleotides align to TRBD1. The source was PBMCs, collected after low-dose radiotherapy plus immunotherapy. The source of this sequence is a female donor with ovarian cancer. CDR3 bases: TGCAGCGTGGACAGGGATGGTAATGAGCAGTTCTTC. Residues: CSVDRDGNEQFF.